The 32 T cell receptor beta chains listed next were all sequenced from one sample in a study of blood T cell repertoires in COVID-19. Produced via immunoSEQ multiplex PCR; TCRdb's table is partial and in-frame only. The sample contains just over 300,000 clones, around 90% of which appear only once. The sequencing sample was made of PBMCs or T cells enriched from blood (not recorded which). These TCRs come from a woman aged 18-29 years with acute COVID-19.

This clone appeared a few times. The V gene is TRBV19, the J gene TRBJ2-2; no clear D gene. The V end lost 8 bases, the J end lost 0 bases, and 13 bases lay between the germline ends. The CDR3 is 15 residues long. The V gene's germline CDR1 is LNHDA and CDR2 SQIVND (reference sequence). This CDR3 is CASGTGQANTGELFF. The CDR3 DNA is TGTGCCAGTGGAACGGGTCAAGCGAACACCGGGGAGCTGTTTTTT.

This chain joins TRBV9 and TRBJ2-3; 9 bases match TRBD1. This CDR3 comprises 15 residues. Per germline, CDR1 SGDLS and CDR2 YYNGEE. The junction had 5 bases not matched to a gene; V was cut back by 4 bases and J by 2 bases. In nucleotides, the CDR3 is TGTGCCAGCAGCCCGGGACAGGGTGTCACAGATACGCAGTATTTT. This encodes CASSPGQGVTDTQYF.

Concerning this clone: Other DNA sequences in the sample encode the same CDR3. The chain carries TRBV5-1 and TRBJ2-5; TRBD1 aligns across 8 bases. V was pared by 0 bases and J by 0 bases, with 1 base of the junction left unmatched. The germline V gene has CDR1 SGHRS and CDR2 YFSETQ. The CDR3 covers 15 residues. The CDR3 coding sequence is TGCGCCAGCAGCTTGGGACAGGGGTACCAAGAGACCCAGTACTTC. Protein product: CASSLGQGYQETQYF.

The chain uses TRBV11-2 and TRBJ2-7; D might be TRBD2 (6 bases). Between the trimmed V and J ends, which lost 1 base and 2 bases, there was a span of 9 bases. The length of the CDR3 is 14 residues. Germline CDR1 is SGHAT and CDR2 is FQNNGV. CDR3 residues: CASSLGERAYEQYF. The CDR3 DNA sequence: TGTGCCAGCAGCTTAGGCGAGCGGGCCTACGAGCAGTACTTC.

The chain couples TRBV5-4 to TRBJ2-3; 10 bases fit TRBD2. From germline, CDR1 is SGHNT and CDR2 YYREEE (reference sequence). J lost 9 bases, V lost 4 bases, and 8 bases had no gene match. The CDR3 is 14 amino acids. This CDR3 is CASSGASGSFTQYF. For the CDR3, the DNA is TGTGCCAGCAGCGGCGCTAGCGGGAGCTTCACGCAGTATTTT. The entire variable domain, with the rest obtained from reference TRBV5-4 and TRBJ2-3, is as follows: ETGVTQSPTHLIKTRGQQVTLRCSSQSGHNTVSWYQQALGQGPQFIFQYYREEENGRGNFPPRFSGLQFPNYSSELNVNALELDDSALYLCASSGASGSFTQYFGPGTRLTVL.

The chain employs TRBV7-9 and TRBJ1-1, with 7 bases aligning to TRBD1. After removal of 5 bases from V and 3 bases from J, the junction contained 12 bases not matched to a gene. Per the germline V gene, CDR1 is SEHNR and CDR2 is FQNEAQ (reference sequence). This CDR3 region has 16 residues. The CDR3 region has the DNA TGTGCCAGCAGCCCCCGACAGGGATCTTCGGACACTGAAGCTTTCTTT. The encoded protein is CASSPRQGSSDTEAFF.

CDR3 residues: CASSLDSGSYNEQFF. The CDR3 coding sequence is TGTGCCAGCAGCTTAGATAGCGGGAGCTACAATGAGCAGTTCTTC. V and J are TRBV5-4 and TRBJ2-1, with 9 positions matching TRBD2. This CDR3 comprises 15 residues. Germline V gene sequence: CDR1 SGHNT, CDR2 YYREEE (reference sequence). V lost 2 bases to trimming and J lost 3 bases; unmatched junction nucleotides: 3.

The chain employs TRBV19 and TRBJ1-1; TRBD1 might be the D (6 bases). CDR1 is LNHDA and CDR2 is SQIVND in the germline V gene (reference sequence). V shed 7 bases and J shed 2 bases, with 11 bases lying between them. The CDR3 totals 13 residues. CDR3 sequence (DNA): TGTGCCAGTAATGGACAGCCAAACACTGAAGCTTTCTTT. Encoded protein: CASNGQPNTEAFF. Full variable domain (remainder filled in from reference TRBV19 and TRBJ1-1): DGGITQSPKYLFRKEGQNVTLSCEQNLNHDAMYWYRQDPGQGLRLIYYSQIVNDFQKGDIAEGYSVSREKKESFPLTVTSAQKNPTAFYLCASNGQPNTEAFFGQGTRLTVV.

The chain joins TRBV6-4 to TRBJ2-3; TRBD1 agrees at 8 bases. V gave up 9 bases and J gave up 4 bases; unmatched junction bases: 6. Germline V gene data show CDR1 as MRHNA and CDR2 as SNTAGT. This CDR3 is 13 amino acids long. This CDR3 reads CARSTGAADTQYF. Here the CDR3 DNA reads TGTGCCAGATCGACAGGGGCAGCAGATACGCAGTATTTT.

The V call is TRBV28, the J call TRBJ1-2; TRBD1 is a possible D gene (6 bases). This CDR3 has 13 residues. Germline values: CDR1 MDHEN, CDR2 SYDVKM. The V end lost 2 bases, the J end lost 7 bases, and 11 bases lay between the germline ends. CDR3 amino acids: CASSLIGGFGYTF. CDR3 nucleotide sequence: TGTGCCAGCAGTTTAATAGGGGGATTTGGCTACACCTTC.

The J gene is TRBJ1-1, the V gene TRBV23-1, with 12 bases identical to TRBD1. TRBV23-1 is annotated as an ORF whose role is uncertain. V lost 6 bases to trimming and J lost 5 bases; unmatched junction nucleotides: 7. The CDR3 is 15 residues long. The CDR3 DNA reads as TGCGCCAGCAGAAGGGACAGGGGGCGAGTAACTGAAGCTTTCTTT. This codes for CASRRDRGRVTEAFF.

The chain carries TRBV5-4 and TRBJ1-1, with 11 bases matching TRBD1. The V gene end was trimmed by 2 bases and the J gene end by 4 bases; junction bases not matched to a gene: 10. The CDR3 runs 17 residues. CDR1 SGHNT and CDR2 YYREEE come from the germline V gene (reference sequence). CDR3 protein: CASSLTGQGAVGTEAFF. The CDR3 DNA reads as TGTGCCAGCAGCTTAACCGGACAGGGGGCAGTTGGCACTGAAGCTTTCTTT.

This rearrangement joins TRBV7-2 to TRBJ2-1; a possible D gene is TRBD2 (5 bases). This CDR3 contains 15 residues. The germline gives CDR1 SGHTA, CDR2 FQGNSA. The V end was cut by 0 bases, the J end by 5 bases, with 11 bases between. The DNA of the CDR3 is TGTGCCAGCAGCTTAGCGGGAGCTTTTAACAATGAGCAGTTCTTC. Its translation: CASSLAGAFNNEQFF. The full variable domain, completed using reference TRBV7-2 and TRBJ2-1, is GAGVSQSPSNKVTEKGKDVELRCDPISGHTALYWYRQSLGQGLEFLIYFQGNSAPDKSGLPSDRFSAERTGGSVSTLTIQRTQQEDSAVYLCASSLAGAFNNEQFFGPGTRLTVL.

This chain uses TRBV6-5 with TRBJ1-2, with TRBD1 identical over 7 bases. The germline gives CDR1 MNHEY, CDR2 SVGAGI. J lost 6 bases, V lost 0 bases, and 4 bases had no gene match. The CDR3 totals 14 residues. The CDR3 DNA reads as TGTGCCAGCAGTTACTCGCAGGGGGTAGATGGCTACACCTTC. Protein sequence: CASSYSQGVDGYTF.

The rearrangement uses TRBV28 and TRBJ1-1; 7 positions match TRBD1. Germline V gives CDR1 MDHEN, CDR2 SYDVKM. Trimming removed 5 bases from V and 4 bases from J; junction bases left unmatched: 10. The CDR3 runs 15 residues. CDR3 sequence reads: CASSPIDRASTEAFF. DNA for the CDR3: TGTGCCAGCAGTCCTATTGACAGGGCGAGCACTGAAGCTTTCTTT.

This chain connects TRBV28 to TRBJ2-5; D might be TRBD1 (5 bases). The CDR3 is 15 residues long. Germline V lookup: CDR1 MDHEN, CDR2 SYDVKM. Deletions cut 1 base from V and 2 bases from J, with 11 bases between. The CDR3 protein is CASSLSQGPQETQYF. In DNA, the CDR3 is TGTGCCAGCAGTTTATCTCAGGGCCCGCAAGAGACCCAGTACTTC. Using reference TRBV28 and TRBJ2-5 for the parts outside the CDR3, the full variable domain is DVKVTQSSRYLVKRTGEKVFLECVQDMDHENMFWYRQDPGLGLRLIYFSYDVKMKEKGDIPEGYSVSREKKERFSLILESASTNQTSMYLCASSLSQGPQETQYFGPGTRLLVL.

The genes are TRBV5-6 and TRBJ1-3, with 8 nucleotides matching TRBD1. The germline CDR1 and CDR2 sequences are SGHDT and YYEEEE. This CDR3 has 16 amino acids. V shed 1 base and J 0 bases; nucleotides not matched to a gene: 3. As DNA, the CDR3 is TGTGCCAGCAGCTTGTCTGACAGGGGCTCTGGAAACACCATATATTTT. Protein sequence: CASSLSDRGSGNTIYF.

The gene calls are TRBV28 and TRBJ1-4, with TRBD1 matching 7 bases. Germline V CDR1 and CDR2: MDHEN, SYDVKM. The CDR3 loop spans 14 amino acids. With 7 bases clipped from V and 4 bases from J, the junction kept 6 bases outside the gene matches. CDR3 region: CASIPGTDNEKLFF. CDR3 nucleotides: TGTGCCAGCATCCCCGGGACAGATAATGAAAAACTGTTTTTT.

The rearrangement uses TRBV7-8 and TRBJ1-1; no reliable D call. The CDR3 extends over 15 amino acids. V shed 2 bases and J shed 8 bases, with 18 bases lying between them. From germline, CDR1 is SGHVS and CDR2 FQNEAQ. CDR3 region: CASSLNPLSVLEAFF. The CDR3 region has the DNA TGTGCCAGCAGCTTAAACCCCCTGAGCGTTCTCGAAGCTTTCTTT.

The V call is TRBV11-2, the J call TRBJ2-5, with TRBD1 matching 11 bases. This CDR3 spans 16 amino acids. Germline CDR1 and CDR2: SGHAT and FQNNGV. V lost 5 bases and J lost 2; bases outside the gene matches: 7. The CDR3 region is CASSPWGTGGQETQYF. The CDR3, as DNA: TGTGCCAGCAGCCCGTGGGGGACAGGGGGTCAAGAGACCCAGTACTTC.

The V and J genes are TRBV28 and TRBJ2-1, with TRBD2 matching 9 bases. Germline assignment: CDR1 MDHEN and CDR2 SYDVKM. V lost 6 bases to trimming and J lost 8 bases; unmatched junction nucleotides: 14. The CDR3 has 16 residues. For the CDR3, the DNA is TGTGCCAGCAGGCCCCTAGGGGCGGGAGGGCCCTATGAGCAGTTCTTC. Encoded protein: CASRPLGAGGPYEQFF.

This chain uses TRBV7-9 with TRBJ2-3, with 11 nucleotides matching TRBD2. Germline loops: CDR1 SEHNR, CDR2 FQNEAQ (reference sequence). CDR3 length: 16 amino acids. Unmatched junction bases numbered 7, after V lost 5 bases and J lost 3 bases. The CDR3 loop is CASSQGGTSGTDTQYF. CDR3 sequence (DNA): TGTGCCAGCAGCCAGGGGGGGACTAGCGGTACAGATACGCAGTATTTT.

The V and J genes are TRBV7-2 and TRBJ2-5, with D tentatively TRBD2 (7 bases). The CDR3 extends over 15 amino acids. Germline V CDR1 and CDR2: SGHTA, FQGNSA. V lost 1 base and J 5 bases, leaving 14 bases between the germline ends. The CDR3 region has the DNA TGTGCCAGCAGCTTAGGGGGGCGGGAGTGGGAGACCCAGTACTTC. Encoded protein: CASSLGGREWETQYF. The complete variable domain, with remaining parts taken from reference TRBV7-2 and TRBJ2-5, reads GAGVSQSPSNKVTEKGKDVELRCDPISGHTALYWYRQSLGQGLEFLIYFQGNSAPDKSGLPSDRFSAERTGGSVSTLTIQRTQQEDSAVYLCASSLGGREWETQYFGPGTRLLVL.

The CDR3 protein is CASSLQGAGELFF. The CDR3 DNA is TGTGCCAGCAGTTTACAGGGGGCCGGGGAGCTGTTTTTT. The J gene is TRBJ2-2, the V gene TRBV6-2 or TRBV6-3; 8 positions match TRBD1. Germline V lookup: CDR1 MNHEY, CDR2 SVGEGT. The CDR3 is 13 amino acids. V gave up 4 bases and J gave up 6 bases; unmatched junction bases: 1.

This chain joins TRBV10-3 and TRBJ1-1; 7 bases fit TRBD1. Unmatched junction bases numbered 13, after V lost 3 bases and J lost 0 bases. Per the germline V gene, CDR1 is ENHRY and CDR2 is SYGVKD. CDR3 size: 18 residues. The CDR3 DNA follows: TGTGCCATCAGTGAATACGGGACAGCCGGCGACATGAACACTGAAGCTTTCTTT. Amino acid sequence: CAISEYGTAGDMNTEAFF.

V and J are TRBV14 and TRBJ2-1; TRBD2 matches at 8 bases. The V and J ends lost 4 bases and 4 bases, in that order; junction bases with no gene match: 15. CDR3 size: 18 residues. Germline V gene lookup returns CDR1 SGHDN and CDR2 FVKESK. The CDR3 DNA is TGTGCCAGCAGCCGAGCGGGAGAACCCATCCATACATACAATGAGCAGTTCTTC. Translating gives CASSRAGEPIHTYNEQFF.

This rearrangement joins TRBV7-9 to TRBJ2-1; D uncertain. The CDR3 has 12 residues. The V end lost 5 bases, the J end lost 10 bases, and 12 bases lay between the germline ends. Germline CDR1 is SEHNR and CDR2 is FQNEAQ (reference sequence). Written as DNA, the CDR3 is TGTGCCAGCAGCGACGGGTGGAGCGAGCAGTTCTTC. Amino acid sequence: CASSDGWSEQFF.

This chain joins TRBV28 and TRBJ1-1; 9 bases agree with TRBD1. The CDR3 is 15 amino acids. J gave up 5 bases and V 6 bases, and 10 bases lay outside the gene matches. CDR1 MDHEN and CDR2 SYDVKM come from the germline V gene. The DNA for the CDR3 is TGTGCCAGCAGCCGTCCTCTGACAGGGGGTACTGAAGCTTTCTTT. The encoded protein is CASSRPLTGGTEAFF.

The chain links TRBV28 to TRBJ1-3, with D perhaps TRBD1 (6 bases). Trimming cost V 6 bases and J 4 bases, with 13 bases left between them. The CDR3 runs 14 residues. CDR1 and CDR2 (germline): MDHEN, SYDVKM. In DNA, the CDR3 is TGTGCCAGCAGCTCGGGACAAGCGGGAAACACCATATATTTT. Translated: CASSSGQAGNTIYF.

J is TRBJ1-2 and V is TRBV6-5, with D perhaps matching TRBD1 (6 bases). Trimming pared 7 bases from V and 5 bases from J, leaving 14 bases between. CDR3 length: 13 amino acids. CDR1 is MNHEY, CDR2 SVGAGI, per germline. The CDR3 DNA reads as TGTGCCAGCACCCCCCGGACAGAATATGGCTACACCTTC. It yields the protein CASTPRTEYGYTF.

J is TRBJ2-4 and V is TRBV5-1, with a possible D match to TRBD1 (5 bases). This CDR3 contains 18 residues. Germline CDR1 is SGHRS and CDR2 is YFSETQ. The V end was cut by 2 bases, the J end by 5 bases, with 23 bases between. In nucleotides, the CDR3 is TGCGCCAGCAGCTTTTCCTCCCCAATCACAGGCCCCGAAAACATTCAGTACTTC. It is translated as CASSFSSPITGPENIQYF.

V usage is TRBV24-1 and J usage is TRBJ2-1; TRBD2 aligns across 11 bases. The V and J ends lost 4 bases and 6 bases, in that order; junction bases with no gene match: 7. CDR1 is KGHDR, CDR2 SFDVKD, per germline. The CDR3 has 16 residues. The CDR3 loop reads CATSDQLAGGRNEQFF. CDR3 coding DNA: TGTGCCACCAGTGACCAATTAGCGGGAGGGCGCAATGAGCAGTTCTTC.